The sequence of this T cell receptor beta chain was determined in a study of T-cell reconstitution after alpha-beta-depleted transplantation in children. Construction of the TCRbeta library involved unique molecular identifiers. One entry per CDR3 protein results from TCRdb running MiXCR on the PCR reads. The repertoire includes about 16,000 distinct CDR3 sequences, about 7.7% of them detected once, and 36% sits in the top ten. This clonotype occurred many times. Its antigen is currently unknown. Unmatched junction bases numbered 9, after V lost 0 bases and J lost 2 bases. This CDR3 is built from 16 residues. Germline CDR1 DFQATT, CDR2 SNEGSKA (reference sequence). The study's findings and limits: Several hundred expanded graft clones reportedly supplied alpha-beta T cells about two months after transplant.

The material was PBMCs, mostly from graft donor cells, obtained 60 days after TCRalphabeta/CD19-depleted stem cell transplant. The chain carries TRBV20-1 and TRBJ2-5; TRBD2 aligns across 7 bases. The receptor comes from a boy younger than two who had a stem cell transplant for Wiskott-Aldrich syndrome, so the T cells may come from the graft donor. The CDR3 bases are TGCAGTGCTAGAGAGCCGGGAGCGGGGTTTCAAGAGACCCAGTACTTC. Amino acids: CSAREPGAGFQETQYF.